This T cell receptor beta chain was retrieved from a study of blood T cells in healthy people across ages. Study observations and caveats: Naive T cell percentage and TCR beta diversity correlated strongly.

In the case of this clonotype: Its antigen is as yet unknown.

Germline values: CDR1 GTSNPN, CDR2 SVGIG (reference sequence). The CDR3 sequence is 16 residues long. It was with a sample-barcoded 5' primer and a J-beta primer mix that a second PCR of roughly 7 to 11 cycles was run. TCRdb processed the 5' RACE reads anew with MiXCR; each CDR3 protein has one entry. The sample has 780,000 or so distinct CDR3 sequences; around a quarter are singletons. These data were also reused for a study on T cells of mothers and their children. From that report: Slightly higher, non-significant overlap characterized related mother-child pairs relative to unrelated pairs.

V gene TRBV30 combines with J gene TRBJ2-1; 9 nucleotides match TRBD1. TRBJ2-7 explains the end of the DNA better; the J call may be wrong. The clonotype comes from a boy between 10 and 17 years old in good health. Sequencing was carried out using blood. The CDR3, as DNA: TGTGCCTGGAGTGTTCGGGGACAGGGAGTGATCAACGAGCAGTACTTC. This translates into CAWSVRGQGVINEQYF.